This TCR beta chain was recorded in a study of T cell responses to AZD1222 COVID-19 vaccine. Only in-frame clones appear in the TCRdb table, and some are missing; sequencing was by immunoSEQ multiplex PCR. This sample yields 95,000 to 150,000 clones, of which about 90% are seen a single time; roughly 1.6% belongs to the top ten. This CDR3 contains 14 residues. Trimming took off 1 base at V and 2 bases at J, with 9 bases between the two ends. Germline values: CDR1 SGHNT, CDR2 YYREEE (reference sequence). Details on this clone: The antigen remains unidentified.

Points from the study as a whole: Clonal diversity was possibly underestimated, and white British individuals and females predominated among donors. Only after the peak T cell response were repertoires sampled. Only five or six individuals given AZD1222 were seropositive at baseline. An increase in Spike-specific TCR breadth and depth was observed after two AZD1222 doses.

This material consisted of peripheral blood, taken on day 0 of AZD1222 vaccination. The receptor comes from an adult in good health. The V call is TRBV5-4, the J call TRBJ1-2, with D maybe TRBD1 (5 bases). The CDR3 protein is CASSLRGSNYGYTF. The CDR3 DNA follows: TGTGCCAGCAGCTTGAGGGGCTCCAACTATGGCTACACCTTC.